What follows are 22 T cell receptor beta chains derived from one specimen sequenced in a study of blood T cell repertoires in COVID-19. Profiling relied on immunoSEQ multiplex PCR, and the TCRdb table lists in-frame clones only, not all of them. The table has about 98,000 clones, more than 70% seen once. Sequenced material: peripheral blood. The receptors stem from a man aged 65-85 years with acute or convalescent COVID-19.

This clone was counted once. V and J are TRBV9 and TRBJ2-7; 9 bases are a match to TRBD2. Trimming cost V 7 bases and J 5 bases; bases outside gene matches: 10. This CDR3 contains 14 residues. Germline values: CDR1 SGDLS, CDR2 YYNGEE. In DNA form, the CDR3 reads TGTGCCAGCCAGGAGCGGGAGGATCGGGACGAGCAGTACTTC. Amino acid sequence: CASQEREDRDEQYF.

V gene TRBV28 combines with J gene TRBJ1-2; D call uncertain. Germline V gene sequence: CDR1 MDHEN, CDR2 SYDVKM. CDR3 length: 12 residues. V shed 2 bases and J shed 5 bases, with 6 bases lying between them. The CDR3: CASSLSLYGYTF. CDR3 nucleotide sequence: TGTGCCAGCAGTTTAAGCCTTTATGGCTACACCTTC.

In this sample, this clone turned up a few times. This rearrangement joins TRBV24-1 to TRBJ1-6; no reliable D call. V was trimmed by 2 bases and J by 7 bases, leaving 2 bases between them. The CDR3 loop spans 12 amino acids. Germline V CDR1 and CDR2: KGHDR, SFDVKD. For the CDR3, the DNA is TGTGCCACCAGTGATTCGAATTCACCCCTCCACTTT. Amino acid sequence: CATSDSNSPLHF.

The V call is TRBV28, the J call TRBJ2-1; D is possibly TRBD1 (5 bases). Germline-derived CDR1 and CDR2 are MDHEN and SYDVKM. With 2 bases removed from V and 14 bases from J, the gap between germline ends came to 13 bases. This CDR3 comprises 12 residues. The CDR3 DNA sequence: TGTGCCAGCAGTTTAAGTCTCCAGGGCAAGTTCTTC. Amino acids: CASSLSLQGKFF.

This clone was observed a few times. The same CDR3 arises from other DNA sequences in this sample as well. V is TRBV6-5 and J is TRBJ1-5; tentatively, D is TRBD1 (5 bases). The CDR3 has 14 residues. The germline V and J ends were trimmed by 3 bases and 0 bases, with 6 bases remaining between them. Germline V lookup: CDR1 MNHEY, CDR2 SVGAGI. As DNA, the CDR3 is TGTGCCAGCAGTTATAGGGGTAGCAATCAGCCCCAGCATTTT. Translated: CASSYRGSNQPQHF.

This chain connects TRBV7-2 to TRBJ2-5; 11 nucleotides agree with TRBD1. The CDR3 contains 15 residues. Germline assignment: CDR1 SGHTA and CDR2 FQGNSA. V shed 5 bases and J 5 bases; nucleotides not matched to a gene: 7. The chain's CDR3 is CASSEGQGAGETQYF. The CDR3 DNA follows: TGTGCCAGCAGCGAAGGACAGGGGGCAGGGGAGACCCAGTACTTC.

J is TRBJ2-7 and V is TRBV5-4, with TRBD1 matching 10 bases. The CDR3 has 15 residues. The trim removed 3 bases at V and 1 base at J, leaving 4 bases unmatched. Germline V gene lookup returns CDR1 SGHNT and CDR2 YYREEE (reference sequence). The CDR3 DNA follows: TGTGCCAGCAGCTGGGACAGGGGAATTTCCTACGAGCAGTACTTC. It encodes CASSWDRGISYEQYF.

The sample holds one count of this clone. The chain is built from TRBV7-2 and TRBJ2-7, with TRBD2 identical over 13 bases. The CDR3 is made up of 16 amino acids. V gave up 5 bases and J gave up 4 bases; unmatched junction bases: 8. Germline V gives CDR1 SGHTA, CDR2 FQGNSA. The CDR3 nucleotides read TGTGCCAGCAGCACGCCCCTACTAGCGGGAGGGTACGAGCAGTACTTC. Translating gives CASSTPLLAGGYEQYF.

The rearrangement joins TRBV4-3 to TRBJ2-1, with D unresolved. The CDR3 has 13 amino acids. Trimming stripped 0 bases from V and 6 bases from J, with 6 bases between. Germline assignment: CDR1 LGHNA and CDR2 YSLEER. The CDR3 bases are TGCGCCAGCAGCCAAGAAACGGGCAATGAGCAGTTCTTC. This gives the protein CASSQETGNEQFF.

The chain combines TRBV9 with TRBJ1-1, with 12 nucleotides matching TRBD1. The CDR3 loop spans 14 amino acids. Germline V gene sequence: CDR1 SGDLS, CDR2 YYNGEE. V lost 4 bases and J lost 6; bases outside the gene matches: 4. CDR3: CASSRDRGLSEAFF. The CDR3 coding sequence is TGTGCCAGCAGCCGGGACAGGGGGCTTTCTGAAGCTTTCTTT.

This clone was found a few times. The gene calls are TRBV2 and TRBJ2-5, with a possible D match to TRBD1 (8 bases). Per the germline V gene, CDR1 is SNHLY and CDR2 is FYNNEI. The CDR3 sequence is 13 residues long. The V end lost 6 bases, the J end lost 5 bases, and 13 bases lay between the germline ends. Written as DNA, the CDR3 is TGTGCCAGCAGCGGACAGGGAGGGGAGACCCAGTACTTC. It encodes CASSGQGGETQYF.

This clone was detected many times. The rearrangement uses TRBV19 and TRBJ1-5; 7 bases are a match to TRBD1. The CDR3 runs to 15 residues. V lost 7 bases and J lost 0; bases outside the gene matches: 6. CDR1 LNHDA and CDR2 SQIVND come from the germline V gene (reference sequence). DNA of the CDR3: TGTGCCAGTAAGAGAACAGGGGATAGCAATCAGCCCCAGCATTTT. Its translation: CASKRTGDSNQPQHF.

This rearrangement joins TRBV4-1 to TRBJ2-7; 12 bases agree with TRBD2. Looked up from germline, CDR1 is MGHRA and CDR2 is YSYEKL. The CDR3 has 19 amino acids. J was trimmed by 0 bases and V by 0 bases; bases with no gene match: 9. The CDR3 DNA sequence: TGCGCCAGCAGCCAAGAAAGGGCTAGCGGGAGGGCCTTCTCCTACGAGCAGTACTTC. Protein sequence: CASSQERASGRAFSYEQYF.

The chain recombines TRBV11-3 with TRBJ2-5; D not certain. The V and J ends lost 3 bases and 6 bases respectively, with 11 bases between them. The CDR3 consists of 13 residues. CDR1 and CDR2 (germline): SGHNT, YENEEA. CDR3 DNA: TGTGCCAGCAGCTTCGGTGAAACGAAGACCCAGTACTTC. Its translation is CASSFGETKTQYF. Supplemented by reference TRBV11-3 and TRBJ2-5, the full variable domain reads EAGVVQSPRYKIIEKKQPVAFWCNPISGHNTLYWYLQNLGQGPELLIRYENEEAVDDSQLPKDRFSAERLKGVDSTLKIQPAELGDSAVYLCASSFGETKTQYFGPGTRLLVL.

There are a few counts of this clone. The rearrangement joins TRBV6-5 to TRBJ1-1, with 7 bases that match TRBD1. CDR3 length: 16 residues. CDR1 and CDR2 from the germline V gene are MNHEY and SVGAGI. The J segment lost 0 bases and the V segment lost 1 base, leaving 5 bases of the junction unmatched. The CDR3 DNA reads TGTGCCAGCAGTTACTGGCAGGGGGAGGTGAACACTGAAGCTTTCTTT. Its translation is CASSYWQGEVNTEAFF.

The chain employs TRBV9 and TRBJ2-2; D might be TRBD2 (6 bases). The CDR3 is 15 residues long. Germline CDR1 reads SGDLS; CDR2 reads YYNGEE. Trimming removed 3 bases from V and 6 bases from J, with 15 bases in between. For the CDR3, the DNA is TGTGCCAGCAGCGCGGGCGGGATCCCACCCGGGGAGCTGTTTTTT. Its protein is CASSAGGIPPGELFF.

The V call is TRBV2, the J call TRBJ2-7; 9 positions match TRBD2. This CDR3 contains 14 residues. With V trimmed by 7 bases and J by 3 bases, 7 bases remained unmatched. Looked up from germline, CDR1 is SNHLY and CDR2 is FYNNEI. The CDR3 sequence is CASTPTSGSYEQYF. As DNA, the CDR3 is TGTGCCAGCACCCCGACTAGCGGAAGCTACGAGCAGTACTTC.

This chain uses TRBV6-5 with TRBJ1-1, with a weak D call TRBD1 (5 bases). V lost 4 bases to trimming and J lost 0 bases, with 9 bases between them. There are 14 residues in the CDR3. Germline assignment: CDR1 MNHEY and CDR2 SVGAGI. The CDR3 spells CASSWGTLNTEAFF. The CDR3 DNA is TGTGCCAGCAGTTGGGGGACTTTGAACACTGAAGCTTTCTTT.

The genes are TRBV21-1 and TRBJ2-1; the table calls TRBD1, which could not be checked here. TRBV21-1 is a pseudogene locus. CDR3 length equals 16 residues. The CDR3, as DNA: TGTGCCAGCAGCAAAGTTGGGACATTAACCCCTAATGAGCAGTTCTTC. This encodes CASSKVGTLTPNEQFF.

V usage is TRBV2 and J usage is TRBJ1-1; D may be TRBD1 (5 bases). The germline gives CDR1 SNHLY, CDR2 FYNNEI. The CDR3 runs 12 residues. The V end lost 2 bases, the J end lost 10 bases, and 11 bases lay between the germline ends. The CDR3, as DNA: TGTGCCAGCAGTGAATGGGGCCCCTTAGCTTTCTTT. Amino acids: CASSEWGPLAFF.

V is TRBV28 and J is TRBJ2-7; a possible D gene is TRBD2 (6 bases). This CDR3 region has 14 residues. Trimming shortened V by 4 bases and J by 2 bases, and 12 bases separated the two germline ends. Germline V gene sequence: CDR1 MDHEN, CDR2 SYDVKM. The CDR3 DNA reads TGTGCCAGCAGTTGGGACTTGCAAACCTACGAGCAGTACTTC. Its protein is CASSWDLQTYEQYF.

J is TRBJ2-7 and V is TRBV7-2; 13 nucleotides match TRBD2. This CDR3 contains 17 residues. Germline V gene sequence: CDR1 SGHTA, CDR2 FQGNSA. The V and J ends lost 1 base and 4 bases, in that order; junction bases with no gene match: 7. In DNA, the CDR3 is TGTGCCAGCAGCTTAGGGGTGGGACTAGCGGGACCTTACGAGCAGTACTTC. It codes for CASSLGVGLAGPYEQYF.